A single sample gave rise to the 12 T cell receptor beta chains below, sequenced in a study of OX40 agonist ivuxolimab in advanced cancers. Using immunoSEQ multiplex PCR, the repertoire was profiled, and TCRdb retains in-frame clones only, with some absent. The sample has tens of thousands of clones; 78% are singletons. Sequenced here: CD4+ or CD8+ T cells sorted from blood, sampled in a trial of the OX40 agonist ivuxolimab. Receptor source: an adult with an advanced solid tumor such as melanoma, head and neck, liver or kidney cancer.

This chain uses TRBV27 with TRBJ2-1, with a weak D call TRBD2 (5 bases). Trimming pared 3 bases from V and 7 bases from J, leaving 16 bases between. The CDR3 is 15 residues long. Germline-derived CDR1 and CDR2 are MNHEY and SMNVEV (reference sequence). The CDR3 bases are TGTGCCAGCAGTTTGGTTAGCGTTCTTGGGAATGAGCAGTTCTTC. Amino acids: CASSLVSVLGNEQFF.

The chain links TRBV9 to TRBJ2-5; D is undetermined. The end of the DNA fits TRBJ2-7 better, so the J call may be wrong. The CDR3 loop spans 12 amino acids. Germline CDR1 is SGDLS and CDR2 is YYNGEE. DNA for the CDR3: TGTGCCAGCAGCGGAGTCGCCTACGAGCAGTACTTC. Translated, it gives CASSGVAYEQYF.

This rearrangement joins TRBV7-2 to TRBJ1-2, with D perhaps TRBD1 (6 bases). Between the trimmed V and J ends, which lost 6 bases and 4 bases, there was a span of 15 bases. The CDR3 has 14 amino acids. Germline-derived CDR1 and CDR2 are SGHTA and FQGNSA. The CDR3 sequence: CASRVPQGSYGYTF. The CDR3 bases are TGTGCCAGCAGGGTTCCTCAGGGGAGCTATGGCTACACCTTC. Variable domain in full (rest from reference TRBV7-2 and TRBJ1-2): GAGVSQSPSNKVTEKGKDVELRCDPISGHTALYWYRQSLGQGLEFLIYFQGNSAPDKSGLPSDRFSAERTGGSVSTLTIQRTQQEDSAVYLCASRVPQGSYGYTFGSGTRLTVV.

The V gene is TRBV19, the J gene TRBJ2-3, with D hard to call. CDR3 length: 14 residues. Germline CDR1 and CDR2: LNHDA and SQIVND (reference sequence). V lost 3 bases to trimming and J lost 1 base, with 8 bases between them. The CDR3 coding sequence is TGTGCCAGTAGTATCAAAAAGGGCACAGATACGCAGTATTTT. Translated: CASSIKKGTDTQYF.

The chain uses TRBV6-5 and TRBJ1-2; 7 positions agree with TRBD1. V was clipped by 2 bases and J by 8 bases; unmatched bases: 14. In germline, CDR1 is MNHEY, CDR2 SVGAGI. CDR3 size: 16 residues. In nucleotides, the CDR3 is TGTGCCAGCAGTTACGGAGTAGGGGACAGACGCTGGGGCTACACCTTC. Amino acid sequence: CASSYGVGDRRWGYTF.

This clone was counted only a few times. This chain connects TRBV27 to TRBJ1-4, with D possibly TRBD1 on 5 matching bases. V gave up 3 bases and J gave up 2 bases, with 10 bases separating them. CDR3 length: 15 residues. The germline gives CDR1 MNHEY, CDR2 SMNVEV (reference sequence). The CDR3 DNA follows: TGTGCCAGCAGTTTGGTTAAGGGGACTAATGAAAAACTGTTTTTT. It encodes CASSLVKGTNEKLFF.

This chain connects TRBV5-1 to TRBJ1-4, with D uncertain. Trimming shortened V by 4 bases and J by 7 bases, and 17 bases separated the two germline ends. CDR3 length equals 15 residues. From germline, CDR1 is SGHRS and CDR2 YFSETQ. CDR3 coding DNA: TGCGCCAGCAGCCGCCGCACGGACTGGACTGAAAAACTGTTTTTT. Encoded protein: CASSRRTDWTEKLFF.

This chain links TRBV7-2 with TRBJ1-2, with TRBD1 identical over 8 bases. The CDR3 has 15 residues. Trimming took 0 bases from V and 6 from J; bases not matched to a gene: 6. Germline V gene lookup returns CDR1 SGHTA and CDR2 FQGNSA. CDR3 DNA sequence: TGTGCCAGCAGCTTAGCGGTGACAGGGGTTGATGGCTACACCTTC. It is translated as CASSLAVTGVDGYTF.

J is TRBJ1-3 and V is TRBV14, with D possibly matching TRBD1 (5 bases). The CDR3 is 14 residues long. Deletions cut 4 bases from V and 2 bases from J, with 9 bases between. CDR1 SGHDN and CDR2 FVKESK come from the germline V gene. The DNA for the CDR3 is TGTGCCAGCAGCCGCGGGGGAACTGGAAACACCATATATTTT. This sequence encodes CASSRGGTGNTIYF.

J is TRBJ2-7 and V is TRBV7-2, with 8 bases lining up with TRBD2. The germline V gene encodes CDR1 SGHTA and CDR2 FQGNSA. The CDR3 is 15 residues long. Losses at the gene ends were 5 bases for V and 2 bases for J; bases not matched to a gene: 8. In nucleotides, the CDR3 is TGTGCCAGCAGCCCCGACGGGGGGGCCCCCTACGAGCAGTACTTC. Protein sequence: CASSPDGGAPYEQYF.

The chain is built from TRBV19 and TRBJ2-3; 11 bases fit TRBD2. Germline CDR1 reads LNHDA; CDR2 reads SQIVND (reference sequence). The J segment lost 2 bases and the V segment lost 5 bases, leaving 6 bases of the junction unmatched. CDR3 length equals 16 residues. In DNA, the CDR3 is TGTGCCAGTAGTCCTACTAGCGGGGGACACACAGATACGCAGTATTTT. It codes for CASSPTSGGHTDTQYF.

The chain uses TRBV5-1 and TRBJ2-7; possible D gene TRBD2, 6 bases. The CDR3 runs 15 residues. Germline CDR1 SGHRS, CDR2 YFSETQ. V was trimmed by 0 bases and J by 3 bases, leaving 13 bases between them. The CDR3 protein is CASSLAGQGLYEQYF. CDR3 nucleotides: TGCGCCAGCAGCTTGGCCGGGCAGGGACTCTACGAGCAGTACTTC.